This T cell receptor (beta chain) stems from a study of T cell repertoires in cytomegalovirus infection. Germline V lookup: CDR1 SGHRS, CDR2 YFSETQ. CDR3 length: 15 amino acids. The V end was cut by 4 bases, the J end by 1 base, with 12 bases between. This clonotype has a single count. TCRdb re-called the reads through MiXCR, storing one row per CDR3 protein. Seen here are some 270,000 distinct CDR3 sequences, more than 15% observed once, and the top ten hold less than 60%. This TCR was recovered from a human donor in good health (CMV status not recorded). Some clones in this sample may be carry-over from other donors' samples. The sample taken for sequencing was CD8+ T cells from PBMCs. The chain recombines TRBV5-1 with TRBJ2-1, with no clear D. CDR3: CASSRPNHSYNEQFF. Written as DNA, the CDR3 is TGCGCCAGCAGCCGCCCGAATCATTCCTACAATGAGCAGTTCTTC.